The entry below describes one TCR beta chain. Its specificity is unknown. These data belong to a study of radiotherapy plus CTLA-4 blockade in lung cancer. On the study more broadly: Patients showed objective responses in 18% of cases, and disease control was achieved by about 30%. Study outcomes and limitations: How blood T cell clones changed early, along with interferon-beta, reportedly forecast response best. In blood, after radiotherapy plus ipilimumab, tumor-derived TCR clones expanded.

Measured with immunoSEQ multiplex PCR; TCRdb has only the in-frame clones, and not every one. This repertoire shows 70,000 to 90,000 clones, 78% found once; its top ten account for roughly 22%. Chemo-refractory metastatic non-small-cell lung cancer patients were treated with focal radiation plus CTLA-4 blockade with ipilimumab. The receptor comes from a human donor with non-small cell lung cancer whose response to radiotherapy plus ipilimumab could not be evaluated. Some clones in this sample may be carry-over from other donors' samples. The sequencing here drew on peripheral blood, taken from a patient treated with radiotherapy plus ipilimumab.

CDR3 DNA: TGTGCCAGCAGCGGTCAGGCGGGGGGTATAGATACGCAGTATTTT. Protein: CASSGQAGGIDTQYF. The chain joins TRBV9 to TRBJ2-3; TRBD2 agrees at 8 bases. The germline V gene encodes CDR1 SGDLS and CDR2 YYNGEE. The J segment lost 5 bases and the V segment lost 3 bases, leaving 8 bases of the junction unmatched. The CDR3 is 15 residues long.